This T cell receptor beta chain was recorded in a study of T cells in Graves' hyperthyroidism and ophthalmopathy. J gave up 1 base and V 7 bases, and 0 bases lay outside the gene matches. The CDR3 has 14 amino acids. Template material for amplifying TCR beta CDR3 regions consisted of RNA transcripts. The HTBI primer set served for first-round RT-PCR of the TCR CDR3. MiXCR, applied by TCRdb to the multiplex PCR reads, yields one record per CDR3 protein. The sample holds some 700,000 distinct CDR3 sequences, 17% seen once. This clonotype was counted ten times or more. The chain links TRBV12-3 or TRBV12-4 to TRBJ2-2; 10 bases fit TRBD2. What was sequenced was blood. The clonotype was recovered from a middle-aged man with Graves' hyperthyroidism. This CDR3 reads CASTSGGNTGELFF. As DNA, the CDR3 is TGTGCCAGCACTAGCGGGGGGAACACCGGGGAGCTGTTTTTT.